Listed here are 25 T cell receptor beta chains from one sample, sequenced in a study of blood T cell repertoires in COVID-19. Generated by immunoSEQ multiplex PCR, the TCRdb table keeps only in-frame clones and is missing some. Altogether tens of thousands of clones are present, roughly 83% being singletons, with the ten largest covering roughly 2.5%. The sequenced material came from peripheral blood. The receptors stem from an older man with active or convalescent COVID-19.

The chain is built from TRBV30 and TRBJ2-7; 7 nucleotides match TRBD1. Germline V CDR1 and CDR2: GTSNPN, SVGIG (reference sequence). CDR3 length: 13 residues. Trimming took 5 bases from V and 1 from J; bases not matched to a gene: 5. CDR3 residues: CAWGTGVSYEQYF. Here the CDR3 DNA reads TGTGCCTGGGGAACAGGGGTATCCTACGAGCAGTACTTC. Looking up the rest from reference TRBV30 and TRBJ2-7 gives the full variable domain: SQTIHQWPATLVQPVGSPLSLECTVEGTSNPNLYWYRQAAGRGLQLLFYSVGIGQISSEVPQNLSASRPQDRQFILSSKKLLLSDSGFYLCAWGTGVSYEQYFGPGTRLTVT.

This clone has just one count. The gene calls are TRBV18 and TRBJ1-2; 11 bases match TRBD1. The germline CDR1 and CDR2 sequences are KGHSH and LQKENI. V lost 2 bases to trimming and J lost 5 bases; unmatched junction nucleotides: 16. This CDR3 is 19 amino acids long. As DNA, the CDR3 is TGTGCCAGCTCACCATACCGCCTCGGACAGGGGGCGATTAGGTATGGCTACACCTTC. Amino acid sequence: CASSPYRLGQGAIRYGYTF.

The rearrangement joins TRBV27 to TRBJ2-5, with a tentative D call TRBD2 (7 bases). V lost 6 bases and J lost 5, with 13 bases in between. CDR3 size: 13 residues. Germline V lookup: CDR1 MNHEY, CDR2 SMNVEV (reference sequence). CDR3: CASSLGGLETQYF. The CDR3 DNA sequence: TGTGCCAGCAGCTTGGGGGGGCTTGAGACCCAGTACTTC.

The rearrangement joins TRBV14 to TRBJ1-1; D may be TRBD1 (5 bases). This CDR3 spans 16 amino acids. Per germline, CDR1 SGHDN and CDR2 FVKESK. V dropped 2 bases and J dropped 0 bases, with 13 bases sitting between them. The CDR3 nucleotides read TGTGCCAGCAGCCAAAACGGTCCAGGGCTGAACACTGAAGCTTTCTTT. This codes for CASSQNGPGLNTEAFF.

This clone was seen a single time. The chain uses TRBV11-3 and TRBJ2-1; D is ambiguous. Trimming cost V 4 bases and J 12 bases, with 16 bases left between them. The CDR3 covers 13 residues. CDR1 is SGHNT, CDR2 YENEEA, per germline. The CDR3 region is CASSSNPRTTQFF. DNA for the CDR3: TGTGCCAGCAGCTCAAATCCCAGAACTACGCAGTTCTTC.

The chain employs TRBV5-4 and TRBJ1-2, with 8 bases matching TRBD1. The J segment lost 6 bases and the V segment lost 4 bases, leaving 5 bases of the junction unmatched. This CDR3 has 13 amino acids. CDR1 is SGHNT and CDR2 is YYREEE in the germline V gene (reference sequence). The CDR3 loop reads CASSLDRDNGYTF. In DNA form, the CDR3 reads TGTGCCAGCAGCCTGGACAGGGACAATGGCTACACCTTC. Full variable domain (rest looked up from reference TRBV5-4 and TRBJ1-2): ETGVTQSPTHLIKTRGQQVTLRCSSQSGHNTVSWYQQALGQGPQFIFQYYREEENGRGNFPPRFSGLQFPNYSSELNVNALELDDSALYLCASSLDRDNGYTFGSGTRLTVV.

The chain links TRBV11-3 to TRBJ2-7, with TRBD1 matching over 7 bases. CDR1 and CDR2 from the germline V gene are SGHNT and YENEEA. With V trimmed by 4 bases and J by 5 bases, 5 bases remained unmatched. The CDR3 spans 13 residues. The CDR3 sequence is CASSSDRSHEQYF. In DNA form, the CDR3 reads TGTGCCAGCAGCTCGGACAGGTCACACGAGCAGTACTTC.

This chain connects TRBV6-6 to TRBJ2-3; possibly TRBD2 for D (6 bases). V lost 5 bases and J 0 bases, leaving 15 bases between the germline ends. The CDR3 sequence is 16 residues long. The germline CDR1 and CDR2 sequences are MNHNY and SVGAGI (reference sequence). CDR3 residues: CASSRASATSTDTQYF. The DNA of the CDR3 is TGTGCCAGCAGTCGCGCTAGCGCCACTAGCACAGATACGCAGTATTTT.

V is TRBV11-3 and J is TRBJ1-6; 7 nucleotides align to TRBD1. The trim removed 5 bases at V and 9 bases at J, leaving 4 bases unmatched. Germline loops: CDR1 SGHNT, CDR2 YENEEA. The CDR3 consists of 13 residues. CDR3 loop: CASSPGQSSPLHF. The DNA of the CDR3 is TGTGCCAGCAGCCCGGGACAGTCTTCACCCCTCCACTTT.

The chain couples TRBV7-2 to TRBJ2-1; 8 bases fit TRBD1. The CDR3 is 16 amino acids. Germline V CDR1 and CDR2: SGHTA, FQGNSA. V lost 1 base to trimming and J lost 2 bases; unmatched junction nucleotides: 4. This CDR3 is CASSLDTGGTYNEQFF. The CDR3 DNA sequence: TGTGCCAGCAGCTTAGATACAGGGGGGACCTACAATGAGCAGTTCTTC.

V gene TRBV7-8 combines with J gene TRBJ1-5, with D maybe TRBD1 (5 bases). Germline V gene lookup returns CDR1 SGHVS and CDR2 FQNEAQ. This CDR3 has 14 residues. The ends were cut back, 2 bases at V and 5 bases at J, with 10 bases in the middle. This chain's CDR3 is CASSLFRDYQPQHF. Here the CDR3 DNA reads TGTGCCAGCAGCTTATTCAGGGACTATCAGCCCCAGCATTTT.

The table lists this clone with a count of one. This sample also contains other DNA sequences that code for the same CDR3. The rearrangement links TRBV18 to TRBJ2-1, with D perhaps TRBD1 (6 bases). This CDR3 has 12 amino acids. Germline lookup yields CDR1 KGHSH and CDR2 LQKENI. Trimming took 4 bases from V and 7 from J, leaving 8 bases between them. The DNA of the CDR3 is TGTGCCAGCTCACAACAGGGTAATGAGCAGTTCTTC. It codes for CASSQQGNEQFF.

The rearrangement uses TRBV4-3 and TRBJ2-7; maybe TRBD1 (6 bases). This CDR3 has 15 amino acids. V lost 1 base, J lost 3 bases, and 13 bases lay in between. Germline CDR1 and CDR2: LGHNA and YSLEER. The DNA of the CDR3 is TGCGCCAGCAGCCAAGGGAAACTAGGGGGCTACGAGCAGTACTTC. Its translation is CASSQGKLGGYEQYF.

V and J are TRBV11-3 and TRBJ2-6; tentatively, D is TRBD1 (5 bases). The CDR3 loop spans 15 amino acids. Trimming shortened V by 5 bases and J by 0 bases, and 8 bases separated the two germline ends. Germline CDR1 is SGHNT and CDR2 is YENEEA. The CDR3 DNA reads TGTGCCAGCAGCCCCAGGGACTCTGGGGCCAACGTCCTGACTTTC. This gives the protein CASSPRDSGANVLTF.

This clone was observed a single time. V is TRBV30 and J is TRBJ1-2, with 7 nucleotides matching TRBD1. CDR1 is GTSNPN and CDR2 is SVGIG in the germline V gene (reference sequence). V shed 4 bases, J shed 6 bases, and the junction held 11 bases outside the gene matches. This CDR3 has 14 residues. The CDR3, as DNA: TGTGCCTGGATGGGACAGAATTTGGTCCATGGCTACACCTTC. This codes for CAWMGQNLVHGYTF.

V gene TRBV5-1 combines with J gene TRBJ1-1; TRBD1 matches at 10 bases. The CDR3 has 15 residues. Germline CDR1 reads SGHRS; CDR2 reads YFSETQ. V shed 1 base and J 3 bases; nucleotides not matched to a gene: 3. CDR3 coding DNA: TGCGCCAGCAGCTTGCCGGACAGGGGGTACACTGAAGCTTTCTTT. Amino acids: CASSLPDRGYTEAFF.

The V call is TRBV2, the J call TRBJ1-1; the match to TRBD1 covers 8 bases. V lost 5 bases, J lost 0 bases, and 5 bases stayed unmatched. Germline V gene sequence: CDR1 SNHLY, CDR2 FYNNEI. This CDR3 region has 15 residues. CDR3 in amino acids: CASSSRQGLNTEAFF. The CDR3 DNA reads as TGTGCCAGCAGTTCGCGACAGGGGCTGAACACTGAAGCTTTCTTT.

The V and J genes are TRBV6-5 and TRBJ2-1; a weak D match, TRBD2 (5 bases). Germline assignment: CDR1 MNHEY and CDR2 SVGAGI. Trimming stripped 5 bases from V and 7 bases from J, with 18 bases between. This CDR3 has 15 amino acids. CDR3 sequence: CASSLRASAVNEQFF. DNA for the CDR3: TGTGCCAGCAGTCTCCGGGCCTCAGCGGTTAATGAGCAGTTCTTC.

CDR3 bases: TGTGCCAGTAGTATAGGATCGGGGAATTCACCCCTCCACTTT. This gives the protein CASSIGSGNSPLHF. V usage is TRBV19 and J usage is TRBJ1-6, with D uncertain. Per germline, CDR1 LNHDA and CDR2 SQIVND (reference sequence). CDR3 length equals 14 residues. V shed 1 base and J shed 7 bases, with 8 bases lying between them.

The V call is TRBV10-3, the J call TRBJ2-7; 9 bases are shared with TRBD1. Per germline, CDR1 ENHRY and CDR2 SYGVKD. The trim removed 0 bases at V and 3 bases at J, leaving 6 bases unmatched. The CDR3 extends over 16 amino acids. CDR3 region: CAISESPGQGHYEQYF. As DNA, the CDR3 is TGTGCCATCAGTGAGTCCCCGGGACAGGGCCACTACGAGCAGTACTTC.

V gene TRBV6-5 combines with J gene TRBJ1-2; perhaps TRBD1 as D (6 bases). Germline CDR1 MNHEY, CDR2 SVGAGI. This CDR3 has 14 residues. V was pared by 5 bases and J by 4 bases, with 14 bases between. The CDR3 bases are TGTGCCAGCAGTCCAGAAGACAGGACCTATGGCTACACCTTC. Amino acid sequence: CASSPEDRTYGYTF.

CDR3 in DNA: TGTGCCAGCAGTGCAATAACAGGGGGCCCCTACGAGCAGTACTTC. Translating gives CASSAITGGPYEQYF. The rearrangement uses TRBV7-2 and TRBJ2-7; 9 positions agree with TRBD1. V lost 6 bases to trimming and J lost 2 bases; unmatched junction nucleotides: 8. The CDR3 extends over 15 amino acids. In germline, CDR1 is SGHTA, CDR2 FQGNSA.

This chain joins TRBV11-3 and TRBJ2-7, with 8 positions matching TRBD2. The CDR3 extends over 14 amino acids. The germline V gene encodes CDR1 SGHNT and CDR2 YENEEA. V trimming: 5 bases; J trimming: 5 bases; junction bases outside the gene matches: 8. The DNA of the CDR3 is TGTGCCAGCAGCCGGGGGGGGACTGGCGACGAGCAGTACTTC. It encodes CASSRGGTGDEQYF.

In DNA form, the CDR3 reads TGTGCCAGTAGTCCCCGCAGGGTCTCTGGGGCCAACGTCCTGACTTTC. It specifies CASSPRRVSGANVLTF. V and J are TRBV19 and TRBJ2-6; D may be TRBD1 (5 bases). V was cut by 5 bases and J by 0 bases, with 11 bases left in between. The CDR3 totals 16 residues. Germline values: CDR1 LNHDA, CDR2 SQIVND (reference sequence).

The J gene is TRBJ2-7, the V gene TRBV25-1, with D possibly TRBD2 on 6 matching bases. The germline gives CDR1 MGHDK, CDR2 SYGVNS. This CDR3 has 14 amino acids. The V and J ends lost 2 bases and 2 bases respectively, with 10 bases between them. In DNA, the CDR3 is TGTGCCAGCAGTGAAGGGGGGAGGACCTACGAGCAGTACTTC. Translation: CASSEGGRTYEQYF.